These 3 T cell receptor beta chains originate from one sample sequenced in a study of early T cells in non-severe SARS-CoV-2 infection. In TCRdb, the 5' RACE reads were re-called with MiXCR into one record per CDR3 protein. The table shows 35,000 to 50,000 distinct CDR3 sequences, with less than 7% occurring only once. The material sequenced was whole blood, taken at baseline. The receptors were sampled from an adult who was a healthcare worker with PCR-confirmed SARS-CoV-2 infection or an uninfected control (not recorded which).

This clonotype occurred many times. Compared with germline, one end of the junction differs, possibly owing to a read error. CDR3 in DNA: TGCGCCAGCAGCCCCAGAACAGGGGACTACGGCTACACCTTC. Translated, it gives CASSPRTGDYGYTF. This sequence joins TRBV4-3 and TRBJ1-2; 7 bases are a match to TRBD1. Per the germline V gene, CDR1 is LGHNA and CDR2 is YSLEER. The CDR3 runs to 14 residues.

This clonotype was observed at least ten times. This chain uses TRBV6-5 with TRBJ1-4; no definite D call. Between the trimmed V and J ends, which lost 6 bases and 4 bases, there was a span of 6 bases. CDR3 length: 12 residues. Per the germline V gene, CDR1 is MNHEY and CDR2 is SVGAGI. The CDR3 loop reads CASSRINEKLFF. The CDR3 region has the DNA TGTGCCAGCAGCAGGATTAATGAAAAACTGTTTTTT.

This sequence joins TRBV12-3 or TRBV12-4 and TRBJ2-4; the D gene is possibly TRBD1 (6 bases). Trimming took off 6 bases at V and 8 bases at J, with 14 bases between the two ends. The CDR3 runs to 13 residues. CDR3 in amino acids: CASRTGQLDIQYF. CDR3 in DNA: TGTGCCAGCAGAACGGGACAACTGGACATTCAGTACTTC.